The 2 T cell receptor beta chains listed next were all sequenced from one sample in a study of CD8+ T cells in alopecia areata (dated by TCRdb to between 2017 and 2018). Taken with the paper, the label for time point translates to: baseline before oral tofacitinib. Receptors were amplified or captured by the immunoSEQ multiplex PCR assay. RNA was extracted from all samples and reverse transcribed into cDNA as template for TCR sequencing. As stored in TCRdb, this immuneACCESS dataset retains in-frame rearrangements with V and J assigned. A fraction of the clones does not appear; measured against another copy, unresolved V genes explain less than half of the discrepancy, and the remainder lacks a known reason. Within this sample are 140,000 to 150,000 clones, with around 60% of them counted one time only. 6.4% of the sample comes from the top ten. The sample in question was CD4+ T cells sorted from blood, obtained at week 0. The receptor set was obtained from a human donor with alopecia areata.

The V gene is TRBV9, the J gene TRBJ1-6, with D possibly being TRBD1 (5 bases). The germline gives CDR1 SGDLS, CDR2 YYNGEE. The CDR3 loop spans 16 amino acids. Trimming took 2 bases from V and 8 from J, leaving 17 bases between them. CDR3 bases: TGTGCCAGCAGCGTGACCGACAGCGCTTGGGATTCACCCCTCCACTTT. It translates to CASSVTDSAWDSPLHF.

This clone was counted between two and nine times. The chain carries TRBV29-1 and TRBJ2-6; D gene uncertain. The germline V gene has CDR1 SQVTM and CDR2 ANQGSEA. The CDR3 has 13 amino acids. Trimming took off 4 bases at V and 4 bases at J, with 8 bases between the two ends. The CDR3, as DNA: TGCAGCGTTGGGATCTTGGGGGCCAACGTCCTGACTTTC. As protein: CSVGILGANVLTF.